A single sample gave rise to the 21 T cell receptor beta chains below, sequenced in a study of T cell changes during pregnancy in multiple sclerosis (dated by TCRdb to between 2018 and 2020). Receptors were amplified or captured by the immunoSEQ multiplex PCR assay. This is the immuneACCESS table as TCRdb keeps it, with only in-frame sequences that have V and J called. A part of the clones is gone; compared with another copy, unresolved V genes explain less than half, and the rest is unexplained. The sample has under 45,000 clones on record, approximately 96% of them singletons. Of the sample, 0.89% falls within the top ten clones. The sample here was peripheral blood, taken in the second trimester of pregnancy. The receptors here all came from a female donor with multiple sclerosis, enrolled in a pregnancy study.

This chain's CDR3 is CASSIDLGLAYNEQFF. CDR3 nucleotide sequence: TGTGCCAGTAGTATAGATCTGGGACTAGCCTACAATGAGCAGTTCTTC. This chain joins TRBV19 and TRBJ2-1; 8 positions agree with TRBD2. The CDR3 is 16 residues long. CDR1 and CDR2 (germline): LNHDA, SQIVND (reference sequence). V dropped 0 bases and J dropped 2; count of bases not matched to a gene: 3.

This rearrangement joins TRBV19 to TRBJ2-3, with D possibly TRBD2 on 6 matching bases. CDR1 LNHDA and CDR2 SQIVND come from the germline V gene (reference sequence). V was trimmed by 3 bases and J by 1 base, leaving 11 bases between them. The CDR3 spans 15 residues. Written as DNA, the CDR3 is TGTGCCAGTAGTATTTGGCAGCGGGGCACAGATACGCAGTATTTT. Its protein product is CASSIWQRGTDTQYF.

This clone showed up just once. The rearrangement joins TRBV10-3 to TRBJ2-5, with 7 bases identical to TRBD1. Trimming at V came to 4 bases and at J to 0 bases, leaving 8 bases not matched to a gene. Germline CDR1 reads ENHRY; CDR2 reads SYGVKD. CDR3 length: 16 amino acids. The CDR3: CAISGAQGINQETQYF. Written as DNA, the CDR3 is TGTGCCATCAGTGGGGCACAGGGGATCAACCAAGAGACCCAGTACTTC.

The gene calls are TRBV5-1 and TRBJ1-2; no firm D call. The CDR3 has 16 amino acids. V was shortened by 0 bases and J by 4 bases, with 16 bases between the two germline ends. Per the germline V gene, CDR1 is SGHRS and CDR2 is YFSETQ. This CDR3 is CASSLASGGRSYGYTF. CDR3 DNA sequence: TGCGCCAGCAGCTTGGCCTCAGGAGGGCGATCCTATGGCTACACCTTC.

The gene calls are TRBV29-1 and TRBJ1-3; D ambiguous. CDR1 and CDR2 (germline): SQVTM, ANQGSEA. The CDR3 sequence is 13 residues long. V gave up 3 bases and J gave up 4 bases, with 10 bases separating them. In nucleotides, the CDR3 is TGCAGCGTTGAGGGAGGCGGAGGAAACACCATATATTTT. This sequence encodes CSVEGGGGNTIYF.

This chain connects TRBV30 to TRBJ1-3; no definite D call. This CDR3 is built from 11 residues. V lost 8 bases and J lost 3, with 8 bases in between. Germline loops: CDR1 GTSNPN, CDR2 SVGIG (reference sequence). Written as DNA, the CDR3 is TGTGCCCGACAACATGGAAACACCATATATTTT. Protein product: CARQHGNTIYF.

The V gene is TRBV29-1, the J gene TRBJ2-6; no clear D gene. Germline CDR1 is SQVTM and CDR2 is ANQGSEA. V was shortened by 6 bases and J by 1 base, with 4 bases between the two germline ends. The CDR3 sequence is 12 residues long. The CDR3 DNA sequence: TGCAGCGTCGAGTCTGGGGCCAACGTCCTGACTTTC. Protein product: CSVESGANVLTF.

The chain joins TRBV19 to TRBJ2-7, with 7 bases matching TRBD1. Looked up from germline, CDR1 is LNHDA and CDR2 is SQIVND (reference sequence). This CDR3 region has 15 residues. Trimming cost V 0 bases and J 1 base; bases outside gene matches: 3. The CDR3 is CASSIEPGGSYEQYF. The CDR3 region has the DNA TGTGCCAGTAGTATAGAGCCAGGGGGATCCTACGAGCAGTACTTC.

This rearrangement joins TRBV12-5 to TRBJ2-2; possible D gene TRBD1, 6 bases. Trimming cost V 2 bases and J 4 bases, with 8 bases left between them. Germline CDR1 LGHNT, CDR2 FRNRAP. The CDR3 sequence is 14 residues long. The DNA for the CDR3 is TGTGCTAGTGGTTTGACAGGGCCCACCGGGGAGCTGTTTTTT. Protein product: CASGLTGPTGELFF.

The rearrangement joins TRBV12-5 to TRBJ1-2; possibly TRBD1 for D (5 bases). The ends were cut back, 0 bases at V and 5 bases at J, with 13 bases in the middle. Germline loops: CDR1 LGHNT, CDR2 FRNRAP. The length of the CDR3 is 15 residues. In DNA form, the CDR3 reads TGTGCTAGTGGTTTGGTACCAGGGTCTGGGTATGGCTACACCTTC. Protein: CASGLVPGSGYGYTF.

This sequence joins TRBV9 and TRBJ2-3, with 12 bases matching TRBD2. This CDR3 comprises 16 residues. Trimming took 3 bases from V and 3 from J; bases not matched to a gene: 5. In germline, CDR1 is SGDLS, CDR2 YYNGEE. CDR3: CASSGLLAGGTDTQYF. The CDR3 bases are TGTGCCAGCAGCGGACTACTAGCGGGGGGTACAGATACGCAGTATTTT.

The genes are TRBV4-3 and TRBJ1-2; D might be TRBD1 (5 bases). Trimming removed 1 base from V and 4 bases from J, with 13 bases in between. The CDR3 has 15 residues. Germline loops: CDR1 LGHNA, CDR2 YSLEER. In nucleotides, the CDR3 is TGCGCCAGCAGCCAAGGCAGCCTCGGGGGCTATGGCTACACCTTC. Protein: CASSQGSLGGYGYTF.

The chain couples TRBV18 to TRBJ2-7, with TRBD2 matching over 11 bases. J was trimmed by 2 bases and V by 1 base; bases with no gene match: 4. The CDR3 is made up of 16 amino acids. Germline V gives CDR1 KGHSH, CDR2 LQKENI. Written as DNA, the CDR3 is TGTGCCAGCTCACCACGTGCGACTAGCGGGGCCTACGAGCAGTACTTC. Translated: CASSPRATSGAYEQYF.

The genes are TRBV11-3 and TRBJ2-2; D call uncertain. In germline, CDR1 is SGHNT, CDR2 YENEEA. This CDR3 contains 15 residues. The V end lost 7 bases, the J end lost 6 bases, and 18 bases lay between the germline ends. The CDR3 DNA reads as TGTGCCAGCACCCCTGGTCCCTATAATTCCGGGGAGCTGTTTTTT. Translation gives CASTPGPYNSGELFF.

The chain couples TRBV7-2 to TRBJ1-4; D call uncertain. Trimming cost V 1 base and J 1 base, with 7 bases left between them. The CDR3 is made up of 15 amino acids. Germline loops: CDR1 SGHTA, CDR2 FQGNSA. In DNA form, the CDR3 reads TGTGCCAGCAGCTTAGACCACAGAACTAATGAAAAACTGTTTTTT. This encodes CASSLDHRTNEKLFF.

This chain connects TRBV7-8 to TRBJ2-7; possibly TRBD2 for D (5 bases). The V gene lost 1 base and the J gene lost 4 bases, with 11 bases spanning the gap. Per the germline V gene, CDR1 is SGHVS and CDR2 is FQNEAQ. The CDR3 length is 14 residues. This chain's CDR3 is CASSLGREIYEQYF. CDR3 coding DNA: TGTGCCAGCAGCTTAGGACGGGAAATTTACGAGCAGTACTTC.

The genes are TRBV5-4 and TRBJ1-4; possibly TRBD1 for D (5 bases). This CDR3 is built from 13 residues. CDR1 and CDR2 (germline): SGHNT, YYREEE (reference sequence). V gave up 4 bases and J gave up 8 bases, with 12 bases separating them. The CDR3 reads CASSAWGGEKLFF. DNA for the CDR3: TGTGCCAGCAGCGCCTGGGGGGGGGAAAAACTGTTTTTT.

The chain links TRBV9 to TRBJ2-7; 7 positions agree with TRBD1. The germline V gene encodes CDR1 SGDLS and CDR2 YYNGEE. The V gene end was trimmed by 2 bases and the J gene end by 2 bases; junction bases not matched to a gene: 4. The CDR3 totals 14 residues. The CDR3 here is CASSVSGQPYEQYF. CDR3 in DNA: TGTGCCAGCAGCGTTTCGGGACAGCCCTACGAGCAGTACTTC.

This clone was counted a single time. This sequence joins TRBV7-9 and TRBJ1-6, with D possibly matching TRBD1 (5 bases). The V end was cut by 5 bases, the J end by 9 bases, with 17 bases between. The V gene's germline CDR1 is SEHNR and CDR2 FQNEAQ (reference sequence). This CDR3 region has 15 residues. The CDR3 region is CASSLDRSIGSPLHF. CDR3 DNA sequence: TGTGCCAGCAGCCTCGACAGAAGTATAGGTTCACCCCTCCACTTT.

V is TRBV4-3 and J is TRBJ2-7; 8 bases agree with TRBD1. This CDR3 comprises 15 residues. Per germline, CDR1 LGHNA and CDR2 YSLEER. V trimming: 0 bases; J trimming: 5 bases; junction bases outside the gene matches: 6. CDR3 in amino acids: CASSQDFRGRNEQYF. The CDR3 coding sequence is TGCGCCAGCAGCCAAGATTTCAGGGGGCGGAACGAGCAGTACTTC.

The chain links TRBV7-3 to TRBJ2-5; D possibly corresponds to TRBD2 (7 bases). Trimming pared 5 bases from V and 4 bases from J, leaving 20 bases between. Germline assignment: CDR1 SGHTA and CDR2 FQGTGA. The CDR3 runs 16 residues. The CDR3 nucleotides are TGTGCCAGCAGCCCCCGGGGGGCCGCTGCGAGAGAGACCCAGTACTTC. Its translation: CASSPRGAAARETQYF.